The T cell receptor (beta chain) described here comes from a study of T cell responses to AZD1222 COVID-19 vaccine. Regarding the study as a whole: The span of vaccine-associated CD4 TCRs extended across spike, with dominance at 160-218 and 743-854. Samples come after the peak T cell response, not at day 14.

This clone occurred once. Its antigen is still unknown. Profiled with immunoSEQ multiplex PCR; TCRdb holds only in-frame clones, not every one. The repertoire consists of about 120,000 clones, with roughly nine tenths occurring once and the leading ten covering approximately 1.5%. Deletions cut 0 bases from V and 4 bases from J, with 12 bases between. Germline CDR1 is LGHDT and CDR2 is YNNKEL (reference sequence). The CDR3 spans 15 residues. Sequences were derived from peripheral blood, sampled on day 0 of AZD1222 vaccination. The chain employs TRBV3-1 (or the pseudogene TRBV3-2) and TRBJ1-2; tentative D call: TRBD1 (6 bases). This clonotype was sampled from an adult in good health. In DNA, the CDR3 is TGTGCCAGCAGCCAAGAGACAGGCCCATCCTATGGCTACACCTTC. Its translation: CASSQETGPSYGYTF.